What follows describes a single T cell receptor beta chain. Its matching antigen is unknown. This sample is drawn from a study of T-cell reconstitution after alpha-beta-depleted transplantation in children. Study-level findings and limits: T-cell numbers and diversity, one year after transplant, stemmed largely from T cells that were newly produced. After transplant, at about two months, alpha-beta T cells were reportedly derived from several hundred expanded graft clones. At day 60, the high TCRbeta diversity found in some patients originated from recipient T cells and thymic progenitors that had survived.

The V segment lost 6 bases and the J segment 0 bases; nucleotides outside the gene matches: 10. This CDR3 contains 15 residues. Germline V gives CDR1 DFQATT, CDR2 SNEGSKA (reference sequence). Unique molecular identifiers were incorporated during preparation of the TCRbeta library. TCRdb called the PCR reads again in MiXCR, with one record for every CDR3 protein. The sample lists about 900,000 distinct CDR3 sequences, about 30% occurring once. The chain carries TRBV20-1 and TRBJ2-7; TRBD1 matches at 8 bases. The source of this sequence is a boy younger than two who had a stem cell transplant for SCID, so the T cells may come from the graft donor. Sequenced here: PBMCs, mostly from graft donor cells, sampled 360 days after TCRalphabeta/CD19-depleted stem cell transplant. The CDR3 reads CSAPRQGKTSYEQYF. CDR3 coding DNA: TGCAGTGCGCCCAGACAGGGGAAAACCTCCTACGAGCAGTACTTC.